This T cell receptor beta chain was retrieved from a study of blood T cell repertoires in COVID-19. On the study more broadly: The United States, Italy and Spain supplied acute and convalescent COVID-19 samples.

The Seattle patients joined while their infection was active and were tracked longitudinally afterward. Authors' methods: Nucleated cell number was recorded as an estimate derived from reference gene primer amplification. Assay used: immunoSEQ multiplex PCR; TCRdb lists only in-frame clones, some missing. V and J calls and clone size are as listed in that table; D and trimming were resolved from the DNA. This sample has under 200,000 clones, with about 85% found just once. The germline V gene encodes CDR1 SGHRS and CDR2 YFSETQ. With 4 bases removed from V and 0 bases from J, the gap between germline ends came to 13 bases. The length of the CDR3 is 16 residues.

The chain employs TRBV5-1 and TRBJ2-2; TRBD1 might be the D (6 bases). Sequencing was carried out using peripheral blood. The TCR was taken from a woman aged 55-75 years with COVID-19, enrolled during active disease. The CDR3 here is CASSLGASTNTGELFF. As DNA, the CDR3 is TGCGCCAGCAGCCTGGGGGCTTCGACGAACACCGGGGAGCTGTTTTTT.